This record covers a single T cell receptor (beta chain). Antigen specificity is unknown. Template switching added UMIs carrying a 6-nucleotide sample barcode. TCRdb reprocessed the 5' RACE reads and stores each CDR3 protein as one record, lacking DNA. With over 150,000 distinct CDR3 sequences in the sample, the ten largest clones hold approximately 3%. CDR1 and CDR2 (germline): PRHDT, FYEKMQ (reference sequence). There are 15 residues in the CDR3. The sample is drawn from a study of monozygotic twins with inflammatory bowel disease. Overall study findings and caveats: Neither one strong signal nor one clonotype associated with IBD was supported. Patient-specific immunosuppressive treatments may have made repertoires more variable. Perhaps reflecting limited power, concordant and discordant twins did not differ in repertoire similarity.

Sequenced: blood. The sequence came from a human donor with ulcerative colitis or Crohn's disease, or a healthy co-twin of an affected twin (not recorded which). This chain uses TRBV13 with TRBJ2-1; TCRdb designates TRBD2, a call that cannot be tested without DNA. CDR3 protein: CASSLMFEGVKEQFF.